This entry lists 19 T cell receptor beta chains sequenced from one sample in a study of human T cells and chemical hapten exposure (dated by TCRdb to the early 2020s). The method behind the library was RACE. The run used a NextSeq 500. TCRdb cleaned the public reads at Q25 with fastp, built clones with MiXCR and kept in-frame beta chains. Each entry merges the rows of one CDR3 protein and shows their most common DNA and genes. Here the sample has some 250,000 distinct CDR3 sequences; around 7% occur a single time. In total, the top ten clones hold roughly 1.2% of the sample. The meaning of the sample's time point label: pre-sensitization, week 0. The treatment or condition label corresponds to: therapeutic diphenylcyclopropenone sensitization with weekly scalp DPC. Sample: whole blood, taken in connection with sensitization to the hapten diphenylcyclopropenone (DPC). Every receptor here comes from a man aged 18 to 29 with alopecia areata. Some clones in this sample may be carry-over from other donors' samples.

In nucleotides, the CDR3 is TGTGCCAGCAGTTTAGCGAGAGTTAGCACAGATACGCAGTATTTT. Amino acid sequence: CASSLARVSTDTQYF. V and J are TRBV12-3 or TRBV12-4 and TRBJ2-3, with D unclear. The CDR3 loop spans 15 amino acids. The ends were cut back, 0 bases at V and 0 bases at J, with 7 bases in the middle.

This clonotype was counted a few times. The rearrangement links TRBV6-2 or TRBV6-3 to TRBJ1-2; D ambiguous. The germline V and J ends were trimmed by 2 bases and 4 bases, with 14 bases remaining between them. Germline loops: CDR1 MNHEY, CDR2 SVGEGT. The CDR3 sequence is 15 residues long. The CDR3 DNA follows: TGTGCCAGCAGTTACCGGCCGGCTCGGGGCTATGGCTACACCTTC. Its translation: CASSYRPARGYGYTF.

The chain carries TRBV29-1 and TRBJ2-2; 9 bases align to TRBD1. Per the germline V gene, CDR1 is SQVTM and CDR2 is ANQGSEA. V lost 7 bases to trimming and J lost 1 base; unmatched junction nucleotides: 4. The CDR3 loop spans 14 amino acids. CDR3 loop: CSGTGAGNTGELFF. CDR3 bases: TGCAGCGGGACAGGGGCAGGGAACACCGGGGAGCTGTTTTTT.

At least ten counts were recorded for this clonotype. V usage is TRBV9 and J usage is TRBJ1-1, with unresolved D. The CDR3 extends over 15 amino acids. CDR1 SGDLS and CDR2 YYNGEE come from the germline V gene. Trimming pared 0 bases from V and 3 bases from J, leaving 12 bases between. Written as DNA, the CDR3 is TGTGCCAGCAGCGTAGTAGAGGAGAGGGACACTGAAGCTTTCTTT. It is translated as CASSVVEERDTEAFF.

This clonotype was counted a few times. The chain couples TRBV11-2 to TRBJ1-1; D is perhaps TRBD1 (5 bases). Germline CDR1 and CDR2: SGHAT and FQNNGV. The CDR3 is 14 residues long. V lost 0 bases to trimming and J lost 4 bases, with 9 bases between them. The CDR3 coding sequence is TGTGCCAGCAGCTTAGAGGGGGGGAGCACTGAAGCTTTCTTT. Protein product: CASSLEGGSTEAFF.

The chain combines TRBV6-2 or TRBV6-3 with TRBJ1-3; D is unresolved. V was shortened by 11 bases and J by 0 bases, with 14 bases between the two germline ends. Germline V CDR1 and CDR2: MNHEY, SVGEGT. CDR3 length equals 14 residues. The CDR3 nucleotides read TGTGCCGCCCGGGGTCCCATCTCTGGAAACACCATATATTTT. This encodes CAARGPISGNTIYF.

This rearrangement joins TRBV28 to TRBJ2-5; 8 bases fit TRBD2. This CDR3 has 16 residues. Germline V lookup: CDR1 MDHEN, CDR2 SYDVKM. Germline trimming cut 4 bases from V and 4 bases from J; bases unmatched to any gene: 11. The CDR3 DNA reads as TGTGCCAGCAGTTCCCCGGGACCAGCGGGGGTAGAGACCCAGTACTTC. Protein: CASSSPGPAGVETQYF.

As concerns this clonotype: Just one base apart from a much larger clone, this may be a read error. V usage is TRBV4-3 and J usage is TRBJ2-3, with a possible D match to TRBD1 (6 bases). CDR3 size: 14 residues. CDR1 LGHNA and CDR2 YSLEER come from the germline V gene. CDR3 residues: CASSPTRDTDMQYF. In DNA, the CDR3 is TGCGCCAGCAGCCCCACCCGGGACACAGATATGCAGTATTTT.

The chain combines TRBV21-1 with TRBJ2-7; TRBD1 is taken as the D call from the table, unchecked against the DNA. TRBV21-1 is classified as a pseudogene. The CDR3 is 15 residues long. The chain's CDR3 is CASSIPPRSSYEQYV. The CDR3, as DNA: TGTGCCAGCAGCATCCCCCCGAGAAGCAGCTACGAGCAGTACGTC.

This sequence joins TRBV6-6 and TRBJ2-3; 7 bases line up with TRBD2. Looked up from germline, CDR1 is MNHNY and CDR2 is SVGAGI (reference sequence). The V and J ends lost 5 bases and 6 bases, in that order; junction bases with no gene match: 14. There are 16 residues in the CDR3. The CDR3 here is CASSPAKTGGGDTQYF. In nucleotides, the CDR3 is TGTGCCAGCAGTCCTGCTAAAACGGGGGGAGGGGATACGCAGTATTTT.

The chain is built from TRBV7-9 and TRBJ2-7; 8 positions match TRBD1. V lost 5 bases, J lost 4 bases, and 7 bases stayed unmatched. This CDR3 region has 14 residues. From germline, CDR1 is SEHNR and CDR2 FQNEAQ (reference sequence). As DNA, the CDR3 is TGTGCCAGCAGCCGCACAGGGACAGGATACGAGCAGTACTTC. This codes for CASSRTGTGYEQYF.

This clonotype has more than one count but fewer than ten. This chain joins TRBV2 and TRBJ1-5; D unresolved. Germline assignment: CDR1 SNHLY and CDR2 FYNNEI. CDR3 length: 14 residues. Trimming took 8 bases from V and 0 from J, leaving 11 bases between them. This CDR3 is CASQSVFSNQPQHF. CDR3 sequence (DNA): TGTGCCAGCCAGTCGGTCTTTAGCAATCAGCCCCAGCATTTT.

This clonotype was observed at least ten times. The chain recombines TRBV18 with TRBJ2-3; D is perhaps TRBD1 (6 bases). V lost 6 bases and J lost 4, with 11 bases in between. This CDR3 spans 13 amino acids. Germline-derived CDR1 and CDR2 are KGHSH and LQKENI. The CDR3 sequence is CASSPGQPDTQYF. The CDR3 DNA follows: TGTGCCAGCTCTCCCGGACAGCCAGATACGCAGTATTTT.

This clonotype was observed a handful of times. The chain combines TRBV6-5 with TRBJ1-1; 9 bases are shared with TRBD1. CDR3 length: 17 residues. V gave up 2 bases and J gave up 3 bases; unmatched junction bases: 10. CDR1 is MNHEY and CDR2 is SVGAGI in the germline V gene. CDR3 in amino acids: CASSYGGTGREDTEAFF. The CDR3 nucleotides read TGTGCCAGCAGTTACGGCGGGACAGGGAGAGAGGACACTGAAGCTTTCTTT.

This chain connects TRBV7-9 to TRBJ2-3, with D tentatively TRBD1 or TRBD2 (5 bases each). Trimming stripped 3 bases from V and 0 bases from J, with 13 bases between. The CDR3 consists of 16 residues. Germline V gene sequence: CDR1 SEHNR, CDR2 FQNEAQ (reference sequence). DNA for the CDR3: TGTGCCAGCAGCTTTTCGAGGGGTTCTAGCACAGATACGCAGTATTTT. This translates into CASSFSRGSSTDTQYF.

The chain joins TRBV20-1 to TRBJ1-5, with D uncertain. The CDR3 totals 13 residues. V dropped 6 bases and J dropped 3 bases, with 12 bases sitting between them. CDR1 is DFQATT and CDR2 is SNEGSKA in the germline V gene (reference sequence). CDR3 coding DNA: TGCAGTGCGATGGCTGGGGTCAATCAGCCCCAGCATTTT. This sequence encodes CSAMAGVNQPQHF.

This clonotype was seen more than once but under ten times. The CDR3 protein is CASRSRTGELFF. The CDR3 DNA follows: TGTGCCAGCCGTTCTCGGACCGGGGAGCTGTTTTTT. The chain recombines TRBV7-9 with TRBJ2-2; D is ambiguous. V was cut by 8 bases and J by 5 bases, with 9 bases left in between. Germline V lookup: CDR1 SEHNR, CDR2 FQNEAQ (reference sequence). The CDR3 extends over 12 amino acids.

This chain connects TRBV28 to TRBJ2-2, with no clear D. V lost 3 bases to trimming and J lost 0 bases, with 17 bases between them. CDR1 MDHEN and CDR2 SYDVKM come from the germline V gene. CDR3 length equals 18 residues. CDR3 loop: CASSFPLRAQANTGELFF. The CDR3 region has the DNA TGTGCCAGCAGTTTTCCGCTTCGGGCCCAGGCGAACACCGGGGAGCTGTTTTTT.

In its sample, this clonotype was seen a few times. The chain joins TRBV7-9 to TRBJ1-2; D perhaps matches TRBD1 (5 bases). CDR3 length: 15 amino acids. CDR1 is SEHNR, CDR2 FQNEAQ, per germline (reference sequence). The V end was cut by 1 base, the J end by 6 bases, with 15 bases between. The CDR3 coding sequence is TGTGCCAGCAGCTTAGTCGGCCGGGACGGGCATGGCTACACCTTC. It specifies CASSLVGRDGHGYTF.